This T cell receptor beta chain was recovered during a study of T cell responses to AZD1222 COVID-19 vaccine. For the study at large: Pooled in the analysis were second doses at about 4 or about 12 weeks. Study-wide results and limits: Baseline seropositivity occurred in only a handful of AZD1222 recipients. With two AZD1222 doses given, Spike-specific TCR breadth and depth both rose. The peak T cell response came first, and repertoires were sampled only after it.

In regard to this clone: The antigen is undetermined.

CDR3 length equals 15 residues. Trimming cost V 2 bases and J 4 bases, with 14 bases left between them. In germline, CDR1 is MDHEN, CDR2 SYDVKM. The repertoire was sequenced with immunoSEQ multiplex PCR; TCRdb's copy has only in-frame clones and lacks some. This sample has more than 150,000 clones, with approximately 94% found just once. The J gene is TRBJ1-2, the V gene TRBV28; D might be TRBD1 (5 bases). This clonotype originated in an adult in good health. The material was peripheral blood, obtained on day 0 of AZD1222 vaccination. CDR3 residues: CASSLDGGLGYGYTF. The DNA for the CDR3 is TGTGCCAGCAGTTTAGATGGGGGACTTGGCTATGGCTACACCTTC.